This TCR beta chain emerged from a study of blood T cell repertoires in COVID-19. Across the whole study: The United States, Italy and Spain provided the acute and convalescent COVID-19 samples. PBMCs, B-cell-depleted T cells, or T cells provided the cDNA or gDNA that made up the material.

Source study methods: Amplifying reference gene primers gave estimates of nucleated cell counts. Repertoires were generated with immunoSEQ multiplex PCR, while TCRdb's copy carries only in-frame clones and drops some. V and J calls and clone size come straight from that table; D and trimming were deduced from the DNA. The sample lists 300,000 to 350,000 clones, 80% to 90% occurring once. In Cohort 3, a recovered donor had either two negative PCRs, clearance, or symptom resolution. Germline V gives CDR1 SGHKS, CDR2 YYEKEE (reference sequence). The CDR3 has 15 residues. Trimming shortened V by 4 bases and J by 7 bases, and 18 bases separated the two germline ends.

The receptor comes from a man aged 25 to 45 who had recovered from COVID-19. The V and J genes are TRBV5-5 and TRBJ1-5; no reliable D call. The sample was PBMCs or T cells enriched from blood (not recorded which). The CDR3 region has the DNA TGTGCCAGCAGCCTAACCGGTGGGAGGAGACAGCCCCAGCATTTT. As protein: CASSLTGGRRQPQHF.